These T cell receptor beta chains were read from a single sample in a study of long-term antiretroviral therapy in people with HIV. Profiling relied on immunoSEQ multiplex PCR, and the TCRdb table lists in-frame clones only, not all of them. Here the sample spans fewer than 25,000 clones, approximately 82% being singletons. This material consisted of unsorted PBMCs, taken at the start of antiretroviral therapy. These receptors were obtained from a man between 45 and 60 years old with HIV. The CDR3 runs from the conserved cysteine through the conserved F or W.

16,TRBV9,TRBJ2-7,CASSVGLSPGAYEQYF
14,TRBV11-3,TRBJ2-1,CASSPRDRVHEQFF
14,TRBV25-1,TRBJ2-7,CASGLTEGSYEQYF
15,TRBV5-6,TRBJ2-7,CASSLYETGIYEQYF
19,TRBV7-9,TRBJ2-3,CASRLPLNRTGGLRDTQYF
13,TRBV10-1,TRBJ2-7,CASRASGEDEQYF
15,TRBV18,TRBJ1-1,CASSPTGQGDTEAFF
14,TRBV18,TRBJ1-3,CASSPGISRNTIYF
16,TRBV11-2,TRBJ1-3,CASSLGFTVSGNTIYF
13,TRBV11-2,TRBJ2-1,CASSLGASNEQFF
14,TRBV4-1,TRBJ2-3,CASRGDSYTDTQYF
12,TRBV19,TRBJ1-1,CASSPGNTEAFF
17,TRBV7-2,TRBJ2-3,CASSLGLAGGRADTQYF
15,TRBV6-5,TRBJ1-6,CASSPLAAHGSPLHF
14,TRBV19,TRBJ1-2,CASTPGQGAGGYTF
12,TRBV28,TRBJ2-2,CATTSGAGELFF
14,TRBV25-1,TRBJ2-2,CASRTGRDTGELFF
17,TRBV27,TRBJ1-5,CASSPAGGRRGNQPQHF
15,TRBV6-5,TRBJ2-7,CASSYDAGEVYEQYF
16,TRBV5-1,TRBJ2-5,CASSFGAGGAGETQYF
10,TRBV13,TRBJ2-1,CASSLDQQFF
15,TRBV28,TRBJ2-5,CASSLPLAGAETQYF
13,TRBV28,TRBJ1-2,CASRDREDYGYTF
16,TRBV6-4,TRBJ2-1,CASSDSASGSYNEQFF
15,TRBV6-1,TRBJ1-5,CASASGGSGNQPQHF
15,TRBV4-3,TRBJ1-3,CASSQGRLSRNTIYF
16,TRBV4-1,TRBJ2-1,CASSHRPGESYNEQFF
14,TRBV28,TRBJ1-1,CASSGQGARAEAFF